Listed here is a single T cell receptor beta chain. This clonotype was counted between two and nine times. Its antigen is still unknown. No per-base quality is available; no much larger clone lies one base away. The sample comes from a study of T cells after yellow fever vaccination (dated by TCRdb to the late 2010s). Regarding the study in general: Libraries from fractions with low cell numbers were prepared with the SMART-Seq v4 Ultra Low Input RNA kit. Two healthy male donors, one aged 18 to 30 and one aged 30 to 40 years, made up the cohort. To follow T-cell clones before and after both primary and booster YFV17D yellow fever vaccination, bulk TCR alpha and beta repertoires underwent longitudinal sequencing. Blood samples were taken at several timepoints before and after primary and secondary immunization, and bulk PBMC replicates and cell subsets were isolated.

Inclusive of the bounding cysteine and phenylalanine, the CDR3 is 16 residues long. CDR3 DNA is the only sequence kept; it has 48 bases, read in frame from the first base. Sequences SGDLS (CDR1) and YYNGEE (CDR2) are obtained from the germline V gene. Unmatched junction bases come to 8, with V trimmed by 4 bases and J by 4 bases. The treatment or condition label of this sample denotes: live attenuated yellow fever vaccine strain. A standard Ficoll-Paque protocol was used to isolate PBMCs from peripheral blood. CD4 and CD8 T-cell fractions were isolated with Dynabeads CD4 and CD8 positive selection kits. TriZol was used to extract RNA from bulk PBMCs, from CD4 and CD8 fractions, and from dextramer-positive and dextramer-negative fractions. General study outcomes and caveats: A small share of clonotypes was detected in both CD4 and CD8 compartments, with the overlap likely arising from convergent recombination. Because the study included only a couple of donors, the extent to which the findings can be generalized is limited. FACS-sorted repertoires could contain abundant contaminating clonotypes from the bulk population, so computational filtering was required. The secondary T-cell response was found to be weaker but faster than the primary response, with a peak reached on day 5 rather than on day 15. After the booster, most of the clones that had expanded following primary vaccination were detected again (just under 97% of CD4 and roughly 88% of CD8), which suggests that memory was broadly maintained.

Sequencing was carried out with an Illumina NovaSeq 6000. Synthesis of TCR cDNA relied on 5'RACE template switching, a step that introduced a universal primer site along with unique molecular identifiers. Priming for cDNA synthesis came from both the TCR alpha and TCR beta constant segments. Library amplification involved two PCR steps, and the second step added sample barcodes and sequencing adapters. Sequencing of the libraries was done on either Illumina HiSeq 2500 (2x100 bp) or NovaSeq (2x150 bp). As for the authors' bioinformatics: Demultiplexing of reads and collapsing into UMI consensus sequences were performed with MIGEC, and V(D)J alignment was carried out with MiXCR. Using edgeR on replicate PBMC samples, clonotypes were called vaccine-responding if FDR was below 0.01 and the log2 fold change was above 5 up to day 15. Each bulk clonotype was labeled CD4 or CD8 based on which sequenced repertoire, CD4 or CD8, contained the clonotype at higher abundance. Using fastp trimming at Q25 and MiXCR clonotype assembly, TCRdb reanalyzed the public sequencing data and kept in-frame beta chains. Identical CDR3 proteins give one entry, which carries the most common genes and DNA. TCRdb, not the authors, supplied the V and J calls. For this sample the table gives some 200,000 distinct CDR3 sequences, of which more than 3% were detected only once. The biggest ten clones account for 3.2% of the sample.

This receptor was obtained from a man younger than 35 who received the YFV17D yellow fever vaccine. The sequenced sample was CD4+ T cells sorted from PBMCs, obtained 10 days after the yellow fever booster vaccination. Recombination connected TRBV9 to TRBJ2-1, and 10 bases in between align with TRBD2. The CDR3 region reads CASSLSGGAEYNEQFF. The base sequence is TGTGCCAGCAGCCTCAGCGGGGGGGCCGAATACAATGAGCAGTTCTTC.